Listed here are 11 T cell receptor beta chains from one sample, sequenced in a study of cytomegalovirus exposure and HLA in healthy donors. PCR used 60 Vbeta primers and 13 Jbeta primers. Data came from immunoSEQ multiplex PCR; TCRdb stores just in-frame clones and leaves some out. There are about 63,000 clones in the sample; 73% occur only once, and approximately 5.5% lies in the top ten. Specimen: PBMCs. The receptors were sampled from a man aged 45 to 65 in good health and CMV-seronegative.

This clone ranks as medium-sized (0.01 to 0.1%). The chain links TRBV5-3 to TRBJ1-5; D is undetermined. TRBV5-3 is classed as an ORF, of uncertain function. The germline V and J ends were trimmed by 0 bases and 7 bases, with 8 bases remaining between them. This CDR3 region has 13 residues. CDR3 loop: CARSLGRAQPQHF. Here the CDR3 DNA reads TGTGCCAGAAGCTTGGGGAGGGCCCAGCCCCAGCATTTT.

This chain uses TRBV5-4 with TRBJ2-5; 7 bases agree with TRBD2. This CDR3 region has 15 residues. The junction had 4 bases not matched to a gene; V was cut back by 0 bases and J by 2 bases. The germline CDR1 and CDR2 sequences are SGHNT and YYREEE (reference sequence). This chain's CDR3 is CASSLGGRGQETQYF. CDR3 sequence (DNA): TGTGCCAGCAGCTTGGGTGGGAGGGGACAAGAGACCCAGTACTTC.

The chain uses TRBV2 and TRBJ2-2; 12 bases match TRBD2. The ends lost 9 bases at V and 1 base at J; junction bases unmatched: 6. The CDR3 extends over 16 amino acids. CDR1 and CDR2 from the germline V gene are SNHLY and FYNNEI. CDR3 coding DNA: TGTGCCAGTAAAGGGACTAGCGGGCTGAACACCGGGGAGCTGTTTTTT. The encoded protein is CASKGTSGLNTGELFF.

This CDR3 reads CASSLVLANYEQYF. The CDR3 DNA is TGTGCCAGCAGCTTGGTTCTTGCGAACTACGAGCAGTACTTC. The V and J genes are TRBV5-6 and TRBJ2-7, with D unresolved. Germline lookup yields CDR1 SGHDT and CDR2 YYEEEE. CDR3 size: 14 residues. V was shortened by 0 bases and J by 3 bases, with 10 bases between the two germline ends.

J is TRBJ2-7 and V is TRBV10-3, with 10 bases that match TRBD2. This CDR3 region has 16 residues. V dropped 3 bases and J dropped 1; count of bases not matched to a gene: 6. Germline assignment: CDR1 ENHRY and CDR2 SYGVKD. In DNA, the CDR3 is TGTGCCATCAGTGATGTAGGACTAGCGGCGTCCTACGAGCAGTACTTC. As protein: CAISDVGLAASYEQYF.

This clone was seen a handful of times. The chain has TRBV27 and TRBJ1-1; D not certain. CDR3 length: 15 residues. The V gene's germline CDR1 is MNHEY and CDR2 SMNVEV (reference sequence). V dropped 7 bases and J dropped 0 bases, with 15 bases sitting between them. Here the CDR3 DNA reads TGTGCCAGCACCCCCCTTAGCCTACTGAACACTGAAGCTTTCTTT. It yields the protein CASTPLSLLNTEAFF.

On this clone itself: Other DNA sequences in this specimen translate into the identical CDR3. Here the CDR3 reads CSVETSGVYEQYF. CDR3 nucleotide sequence: TGCAGCGTCGAGACTAGCGGGGTCTACGAGCAGTACTTC. V gene TRBV29-1 combines with J gene TRBJ2-7; 11 bases fit TRBD2. J was trimmed by 3 bases and V by 6 bases; bases with no gene match: 4. Germline V CDR1 and CDR2: SQVTM, ANQGSEA. This CDR3 is 13 amino acids long.

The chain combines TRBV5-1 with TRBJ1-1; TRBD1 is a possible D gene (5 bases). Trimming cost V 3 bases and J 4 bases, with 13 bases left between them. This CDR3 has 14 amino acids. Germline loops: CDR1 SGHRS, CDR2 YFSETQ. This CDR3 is CASSSIDSSTEAFF. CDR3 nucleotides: TGCGCCAGCAGCTCGATAGACAGTTCCACTGAAGCTTTCTTT. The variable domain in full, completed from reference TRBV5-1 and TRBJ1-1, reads KAGVTQTPRYLIKTRGQQVTLSCSPISGHRSVSWYQQTPGQGLQFLFEYFSETQRNKGNFPGRFSGRQFSNSRSEMNVSTLELGDSALYLCASSSIDSSTEAFFGQGTRLTVV.

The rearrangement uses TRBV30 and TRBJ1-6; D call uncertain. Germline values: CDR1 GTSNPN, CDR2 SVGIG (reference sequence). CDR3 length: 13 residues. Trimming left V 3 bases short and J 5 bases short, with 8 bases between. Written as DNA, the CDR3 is TGTGCCTGGAGCAAACAAGATAATTCACCCCTCCACTTT. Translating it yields CAWSKQDNSPLHF.

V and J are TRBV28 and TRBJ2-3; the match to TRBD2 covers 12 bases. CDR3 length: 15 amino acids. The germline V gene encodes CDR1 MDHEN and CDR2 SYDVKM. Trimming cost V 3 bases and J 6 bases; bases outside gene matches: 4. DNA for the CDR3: TGTGCCAGCAGTTTTACTAGCGGGGGGTCGGATACGCAGTATTTT. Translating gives CASSFTSGGSDTQYF.

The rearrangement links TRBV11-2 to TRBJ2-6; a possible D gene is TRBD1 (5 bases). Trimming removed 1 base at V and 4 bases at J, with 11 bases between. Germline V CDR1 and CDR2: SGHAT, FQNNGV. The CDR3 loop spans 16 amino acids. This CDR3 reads CASSLVTGAGANVLTF. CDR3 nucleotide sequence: TGTGCCAGCAGCTTAGTTACTGGGGCCGGGGCCAACGTCCTGACTTTC. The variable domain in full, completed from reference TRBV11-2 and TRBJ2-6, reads EAGVAQSPRYKIIEKRQSVAFWCNPISGHATLYWYQQILGQGPKLLIQFQNNGVVDDSQLPKDRFSAERLKGVDSTLKIQPAKLEDSAVYLCASSLVTGAGANVLTFGAGSRLTVL.